Following are 14 T cell receptor beta chains from one sample sequenced in a study of technical replicates of blood from a handful of donors. TCRdb keeps only in-frame clones here, not all; method: immunoSEQ multiplex PCR. There are tens of thousands of clones in the sample; approximately 86% occur only once, and over 5.5% lies in the top ten. Sequenced input: PBMCs. Source of these receptors: a human donor in good health. Some clones in this sample may be carry-over from other donors' samples.

The J gene is TRBJ2-2, the V gene TRBV27, with 8 bases aligning to TRBD1. J was trimmed by 5 bases and V by 0 bases; bases with no gene match: 8. This CDR3 comprises 17 residues. The germline V gene encodes CDR1 MNHEY and CDR2 SMNVEV (reference sequence). In DNA, the CDR3 is TGTGCCAGCAGTTTATCGGGCTGGACAGGGAGGACCGGGGAGCTGTTTTTT. Its translation: CASSLSGWTGRTGELFF.

This clone was seen once. The V and J genes are TRBV4-2 and TRBJ2-1; D possibly corresponds to TRBD2 (6 bases). CDR3 length equals 16 residues. The germline V gene encodes CDR1 LGHNA and CDR2 YNFKEQ. Trimming took 0 bases from V and 8 from J, leaving 17 bases between them. CDR3 nucleotides: TGTGCCAGCAGCCAAGATCCCCAGCGGGCGAGCGATGAGCAGTTCTTC. It specifies CASSQDPQRASDEQFF.

V and J are TRBV6-1 and TRBJ2-5; D ambiguous. Trimming removed 4 bases at V and 7 bases at J, with 7 bases between. The CDR3 spans 11 residues. Germline CDR1 and CDR2: MNHNS and SASEGT. As DNA, the CDR3 is TGTGCCAGCAGTGGGCCCCCGACCCAGTACTTC. It yields the protein CASSGPPTQYF.

This rearrangement joins TRBV29-1 to TRBJ2-7; 10 bases fit TRBD2. The CDR3 extends over 17 amino acids. CDR1 and CDR2 (germline): SQVTM, ANQGSEA. After removal of 6 bases from V and 4 bases from J, the junction contained 18 bases not matched to a gene. This CDR3 reads CSVAGTSVQKGEYEQYF. The DNA of the CDR3 is TGCAGCGTCGCCGGGACTAGCGTCCAAAAGGGGGAGTACGAGCAGTACTTC.

V gene TRBV5-1 combines with J gene TRBJ1-3; 8 bases match TRBD1. The CDR3 sequence is 15 residues long. V lost 3 bases to trimming and J lost 4 bases; unmatched junction nucleotides: 6. Germline V gene lookup returns CDR1 SGHRS and CDR2 YFSETQ. CDR3 DNA sequence: TGCGCCAGCAGCTCAGACAGGGGATCCGGAAACACCATATATTTT. Its protein is CASSSDRGSGNTIYF.

This sequence joins TRBV30 and TRBJ1-2; D not resolved. The CDR3 loop spans 14 amino acids. The V end lost 0 bases, the J end lost 7 bases, and 15 bases lay between the germline ends. The V gene's germline CDR1 is GTSNPN and CDR2 SVGIG (reference sequence). The CDR3 DNA follows: TGTGCCTGGAGTGTACCTGGGGAGTCCCTTGGCTACACCTTC. Translated: CAWSVPGESLGYTF. The full variable domain, with the rest looked up from reference TRBV30 and TRBJ1-2, is SQTIHQWPATLVQPVGSPLSLECTVEGTSNPNLYWYRQAAGRGLQLLFYSVGIGQISSEVPQNLSASRPQDRQFILSSKKLLLSDSGFYLCAWSVPGESLGYTFGSGTRLTVV.

This clone was counted a single time. The genes are TRBV19 and TRBJ1-5, with D perhaps TRBD1 (6 bases). Trimming left V 7 bases short and J 6 bases short, with 10 bases between. CDR3 length equals 12 residues. The V gene's germline CDR1 is LNHDA and CDR2 SQIVND (reference sequence). CDR3 residues: CASNQGFQPQHF. The CDR3 nucleotides are TGTGCCAGTAACCAGGGGTTTCAGCCCCAGCATTTT.

V gene TRBV11-2 combines with J gene TRBJ2-7, with D possibly matching TRBD2 (5 bases). V was pared by 5 bases and J by 3 bases, with 11 bases between. Looked up from germline, CDR1 is SGHAT and CDR2 is FQNNGV. The CDR3 has 13 amino acids. The CDR3: CASSNPSLYEQYF. The CDR3 DNA sequence: TGTGCCAGCAGCAATCCTAGCCTCTACGAGCAGTACTTC.

The rearrangement links TRBV5-1 to TRBJ2-7; the match to TRBD2 covers 10 bases. After removal of 5 bases from V and 3 bases from J, the junction contained 8 bases not matched to a gene. Germline V gene sequence: CDR1 SGHRS, CDR2 YFSETQ. This CDR3 has 15 amino acids. CDR3 protein: CASSSTLAGVYEQYF. The CDR3 DNA reads TGCGCCAGCAGTAGTACGCTAGCGGGGGTCTACGAGCAGTACTTC.

This clone was seen only once. V and J are TRBV19 and TRBJ1-5; a weak D match, TRBD1 (6 bases). Germline CDR1 LNHDA, CDR2 SQIVND (reference sequence). The CDR3 is made up of 16 amino acids. V gave up 2 bases and J gave up 5 bases, with 16 bases separating them. CDR3 sequence reads: CASSIIAGTIHQPQHF. The CDR3 nucleotides are TGTGCCAGTAGTATAATTGCCGGGACAATCCATCAGCCCCAGCATTTT.

J is TRBJ1-1 and V is TRBV6-6, with D possibly being TRBD1 (6 bases). The CDR3 is 15 amino acids. Trimming removed 8 bases at V and 2 bases at J, with 18 bases between. Germline V gene sequence: CDR1 MNHNY, CDR2 SVGAGI (reference sequence). The CDR3 DNA is TGTGCCAGCCTCTTCGGGGGGGCCCTAAACACTGAAGCTTTCTTT. Amino acid sequence: CASLFGGALNTEAFF.

The rearrangement uses TRBV4-3 and TRBJ1-6, with 8 bases identical to TRBD1. Trimming took 1 base from V and 7 from J; bases not matched to a gene: 6. The V gene's germline CDR1 is LGHNA and CDR2 YSLEER. The length of the CDR3 is 16 residues. Written as DNA, the CDR3 is TGCGCCAGCAGCCAAGCCAGGGGGACAGGAAATTCACCCCTCCACTTT. Translation gives CASSQARGTGNSPLHF.

Only one count was recorded for this clone. The chain recombines TRBV2 with TRBJ2-6, with a tentative D call TRBD1 (6 bases). The CDR3 sequence is 15 residues long. Deletions cut 6 bases from V and 4 bases from J, with 13 bases between. Germline CDR1 reads SNHLY; CDR2 reads FYNNEI. In DNA form, the CDR3 reads TGTGCCAGCAGATCACAGGGTTCCGGGGCCAACGTCCTGACTTTC. The encoded protein is CASRSQGSGANVLTF.

This chain joins TRBV25-1 and TRBJ1-1; D uncertain. V lost 2 bases to trimming and J lost 5 bases, with 6 bases between them. CDR3 length: 12 residues. The germline gives CDR1 MGHDK, CDR2 SYGVNS. The CDR3: CASSESWTEAFF. CDR3 DNA sequence: TGTGCCAGCAGTGAAAGCTGGACTGAAGCTTTCTTT.